The text below deals with one T cell receptor beta chain. There is no known antigen for this receptor. Within one base of it there is no much larger clone, and no base qualities were kept. The data stem from a study of blood T cell repertoires in COVID-19 (dated by TCRdb to 2018 to 2021). With regard to the full study: Samples covering the acute and convalescent phases of COVID-19 were provided by collaborators in the United States, Italy and Spain. The prospective study material was composed of cDNA or gDNA derived from T cells, B-cell-depleted T cells, or PBMCs. Deeply sampled blood TCRbeta repertoires from subjects exposed to, actively infected with, or recovered from COVID-19 were included in the dataset. The repertoires were released in a freely available public database intended as a resource for research on the immune response to SARS-CoV-2. The samples were drawn from two sources: the first 160 participants of the ongoing ImmuneRACE study, and fewer than 1,500 subjects contributed by 6 global collaborators. A de-identified subject ID, COVID-19 status, age in years and sex were almost always included in the sample metadata. Where available, HLA class I and class II types were obtained from metadata supplied by the sample provider rather than from assay-based typing.

Trimming takes 2 bases off V and 6 bases off J; junction bases not matched to a gene: 11. From its cysteine to its phenylalanine, the CDR3 spans 17 amino acids. Just the 51-base CDR3 DNA is kept, in frame starting at base 1. According to the germline V gene, CDR1 reads SNHLY and CDR2 reads FYNNEI. Participants in the prospective study were enrolled through a virtual design, were aged about 18 to 89 years, and lived in approximately 24 United States geographic areas. Cohort assignment in the prospective study relied on participant-reported clinical history from a screening survey and a study questionnaire. For ImmuneRACE Cohort 3, a participant was defined as recovered based on two consecutive negative NP/OP PCR tests, clearance by a healthcare professional, or resolution of symptoms. Each participant in the prospective study had whole blood, serum and a nasopharyngeal or oropharyngeal swab collected by mobile phlebotomists. Additional blood draws and questionnaires over an approximately two-month period could optionally be provided by prospective study participants. Blood samples from the prospective study were shipped frozen or at room temperature prior to DNA extraction.

The immunoSEQ Assay, a bias-controlled multiplex PCR, was used to amplify TCRbeta CDR3 regions from genomic DNA. The source study handled its data this way. Within the assay, amplification of reference gene primers was used to estimate how many nucleated cells each sample contained. To quantify the absolute abundance of each unique TCRbeta CDR3 rearrangement, sequence reads were collapsed and filtered. For each sample, productive Simpson clonality was calculated as the square root of Simpson's diversity index over productive rearrangements. What TCRdb holds here is the immuneACCESS table cut down to in-frame rearrangements. Part of the clones is not present; checked against another copy, under half of the missing clones reflect an unresolved V gene, and the others are unexplained. V and J calls and clone size are given by that table; D and trimming were obtained from the DNA. Within this sample are under 350,000 clones, with about 90% of them counted one time only. The ten top clones hold roughly 1.9% of the sample.

Results the study describes overall, beyond this receptor: Clinical and demographic metadata were provided uncurated, with the amount varying by source and participant.

The sequence links TRBV2 to TRBJ1-5; 9 bases in the junction line up with TRBD1. The sequenced sample was PBMCs or T cells enriched from blood (not recorded which). This receptor was identified in a woman aged 60 to 75 who had recovered from COVID-19. The CDR3 region reads CASSESFWTGAIQPQHF. In nucleotide form, the sequence is TGTGCCAGCAGTGAATCATTTTGGACAGGGGCTATTCAGCCCCAGCATTTT.